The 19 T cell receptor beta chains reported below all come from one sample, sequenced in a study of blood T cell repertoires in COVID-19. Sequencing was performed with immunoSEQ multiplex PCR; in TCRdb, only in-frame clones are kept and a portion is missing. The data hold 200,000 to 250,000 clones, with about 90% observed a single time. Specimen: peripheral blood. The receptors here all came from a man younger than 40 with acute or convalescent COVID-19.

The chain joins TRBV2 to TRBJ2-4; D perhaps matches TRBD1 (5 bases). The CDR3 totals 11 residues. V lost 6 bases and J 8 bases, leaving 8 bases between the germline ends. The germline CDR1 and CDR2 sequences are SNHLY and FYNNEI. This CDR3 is CASSPGYIQYF. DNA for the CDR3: TGTGCCAGCAGCCCAGGGTACATTCAGTACTTC.

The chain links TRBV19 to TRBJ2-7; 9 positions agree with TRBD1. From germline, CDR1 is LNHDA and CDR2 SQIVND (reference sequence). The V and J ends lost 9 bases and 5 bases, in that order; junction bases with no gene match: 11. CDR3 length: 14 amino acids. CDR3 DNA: TGTGCCAGCAGAAACCGGGACAGGGTTGACGAGCAGTACTTC. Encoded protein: CASRNRDRVDEQYF.

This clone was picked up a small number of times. In DNA, the CDR3 is TGTGCCAGCAGCTTAGTCAGTAACTATGGCTACACCTTC. Translation: CASSLVSNYGYTF. The chain carries TRBV7-9 and TRBJ1-2; no clear D gene. This CDR3 region has 13 residues. Germline lookup yields CDR1 SEHNR and CDR2 FQNEAQ (reference sequence). Trimming cost V 1 base and J 1 base, with 4 bases left between them.

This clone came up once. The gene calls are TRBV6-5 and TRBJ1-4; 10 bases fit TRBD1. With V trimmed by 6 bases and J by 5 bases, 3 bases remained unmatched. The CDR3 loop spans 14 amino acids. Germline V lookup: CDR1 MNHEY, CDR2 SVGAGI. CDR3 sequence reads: CASRRTGGNEKLFF. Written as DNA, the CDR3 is TGTGCCAGCAGAAGGACAGGGGGGAATGAAAAACTGTTTTTT.

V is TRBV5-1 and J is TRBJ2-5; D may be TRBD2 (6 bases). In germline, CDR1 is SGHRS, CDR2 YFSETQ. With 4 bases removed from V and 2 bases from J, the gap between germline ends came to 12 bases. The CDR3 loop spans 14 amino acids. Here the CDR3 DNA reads TGCGCCAGCAGCCGTTTAGGGACTCAAGAGACCCAGTACTTC. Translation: CASSRLGTQETQYF.

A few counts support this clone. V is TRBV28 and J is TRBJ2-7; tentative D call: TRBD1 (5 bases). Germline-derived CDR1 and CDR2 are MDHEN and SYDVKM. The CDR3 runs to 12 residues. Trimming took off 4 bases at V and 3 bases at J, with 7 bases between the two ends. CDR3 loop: CASSYRYYEQYF. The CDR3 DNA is TGTGCCAGCAGTTACAGGTACTACGAGCAGTACTTC.

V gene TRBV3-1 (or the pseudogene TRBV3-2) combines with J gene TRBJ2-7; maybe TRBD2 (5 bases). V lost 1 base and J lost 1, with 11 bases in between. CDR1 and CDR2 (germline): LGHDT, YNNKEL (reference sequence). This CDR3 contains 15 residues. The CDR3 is CASSQVGVGSYEQYF. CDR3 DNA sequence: TGTGCCAGCAGCCAAGTCGGGGTAGGATCCTACGAGCAGTACTTC.

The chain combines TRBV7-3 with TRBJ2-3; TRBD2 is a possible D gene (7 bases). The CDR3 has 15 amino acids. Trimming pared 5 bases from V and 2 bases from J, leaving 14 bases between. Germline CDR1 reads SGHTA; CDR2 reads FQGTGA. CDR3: CASSPRGGVTDTQYF. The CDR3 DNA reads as TGTGCCAGCAGCCCCCGCGGGGGCGTCACAGATACGCAGTATTTT.

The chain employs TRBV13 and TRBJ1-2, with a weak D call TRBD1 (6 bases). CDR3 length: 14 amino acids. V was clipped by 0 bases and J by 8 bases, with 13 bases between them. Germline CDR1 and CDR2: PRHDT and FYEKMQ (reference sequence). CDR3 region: CASSLGQGSRGYTF. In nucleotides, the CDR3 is TGTGCCAGCAGCTTAGGACAGGGATCGCGGGGCTACACCTTC.

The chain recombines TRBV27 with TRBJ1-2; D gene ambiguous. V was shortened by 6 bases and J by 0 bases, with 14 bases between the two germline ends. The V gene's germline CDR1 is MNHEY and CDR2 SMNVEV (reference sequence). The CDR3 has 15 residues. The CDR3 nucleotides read TGTGCCAGCAGGCCGGTGAAGAGCGCTAACTATGGCTACACCTTC. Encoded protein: CASRPVKSANYGYTF.

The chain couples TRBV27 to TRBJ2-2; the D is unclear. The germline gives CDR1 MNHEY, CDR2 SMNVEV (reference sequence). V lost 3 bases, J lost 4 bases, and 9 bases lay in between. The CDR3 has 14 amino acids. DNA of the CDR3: TGTGCCAGCAGTTTCAGAACTATCACCGGGGAGCTGTTTTTT. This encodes CASSFRTITGELFF.

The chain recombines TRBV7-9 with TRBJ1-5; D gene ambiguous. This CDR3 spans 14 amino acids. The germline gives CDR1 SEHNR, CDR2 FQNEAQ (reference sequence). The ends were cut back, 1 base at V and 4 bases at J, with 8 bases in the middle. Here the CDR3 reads CASSLVGRNQPQHF. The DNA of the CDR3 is TGTGCCAGCAGCTTAGTTGGCCGAAATCAGCCCCAGCATTTT.

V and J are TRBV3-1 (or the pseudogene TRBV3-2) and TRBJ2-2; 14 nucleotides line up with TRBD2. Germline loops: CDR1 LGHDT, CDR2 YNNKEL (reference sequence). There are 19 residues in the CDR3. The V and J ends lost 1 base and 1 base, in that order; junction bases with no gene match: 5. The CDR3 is CASSQGRTSGRKNTGELFF. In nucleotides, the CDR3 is TGTGCCAGCAGCCAAGGGAGGACTAGCGGGAGGAAGAACACCGGGGAGCTGTTTTTT.

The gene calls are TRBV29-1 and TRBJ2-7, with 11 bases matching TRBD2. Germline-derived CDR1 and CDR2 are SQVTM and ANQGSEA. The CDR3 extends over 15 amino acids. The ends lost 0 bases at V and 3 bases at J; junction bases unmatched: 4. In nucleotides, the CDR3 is TGCAGCGTTGAAGAGGAACTAGCGGGAGTCTACGAGCAGTACTTC. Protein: CSVEEELAGVYEQYF.

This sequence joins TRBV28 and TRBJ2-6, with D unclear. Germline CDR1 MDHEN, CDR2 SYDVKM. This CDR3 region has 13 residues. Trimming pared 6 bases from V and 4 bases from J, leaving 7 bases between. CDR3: CASRLTGANVLTF. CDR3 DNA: TGTGCCAGCAGACTCACGGGGGCCAACGTCCTGACTTTC.

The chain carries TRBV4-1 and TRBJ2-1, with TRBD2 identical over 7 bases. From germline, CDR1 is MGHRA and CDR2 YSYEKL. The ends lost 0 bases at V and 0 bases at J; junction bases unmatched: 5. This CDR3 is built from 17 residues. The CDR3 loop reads CASSQDVWTSSYNEQFF. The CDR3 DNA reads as TGCGCCAGCAGCCAAGATGTGTGGACTAGCTCCTACAATGAGCAGTTCTTC.

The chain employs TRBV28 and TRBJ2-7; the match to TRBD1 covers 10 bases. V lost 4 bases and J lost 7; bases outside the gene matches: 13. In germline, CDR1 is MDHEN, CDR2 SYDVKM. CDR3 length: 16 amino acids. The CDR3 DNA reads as TGTGCCAGCAGTTCCCCCGAGACAGGGGGCCTGAAGGAGCAGTACTTC. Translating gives CASSSPETGGLKEQYF.

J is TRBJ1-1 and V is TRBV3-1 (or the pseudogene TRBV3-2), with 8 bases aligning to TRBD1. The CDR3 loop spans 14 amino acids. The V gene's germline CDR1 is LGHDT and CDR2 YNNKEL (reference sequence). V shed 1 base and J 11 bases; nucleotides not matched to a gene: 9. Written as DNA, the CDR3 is TGTGCCAGCAGCCAAGGAAGCTGGACAGGGCACGCTTTCTTT. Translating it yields CASSQGSWTGHAFF.

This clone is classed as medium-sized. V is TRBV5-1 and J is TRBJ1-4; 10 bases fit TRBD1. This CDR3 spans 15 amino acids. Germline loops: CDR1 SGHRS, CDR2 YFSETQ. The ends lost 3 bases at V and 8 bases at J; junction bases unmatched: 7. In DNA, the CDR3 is TGCGCCAGCAGCTCCGGGACAGGGGAGGGGGAAAAACTGTTTTTT. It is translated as CASSSGTGEGEKLFF.